This T cell receptor beta chain is drawn from a study of blood T cell repertoires in COVID-19. Here immunoSEQ multiplex PCR was the method, and the copy in TCRdb shows in-frame clones only, minus some. The data contain hundreds of thousands of clones, approximately 86% of them singletons. The V gene's germline CDR1 is LGHDT and CDR2 YNNKEL (reference sequence). This CDR3 spans 14 amino acids. Trimming removed 2 bases from V and 5 bases from J; junction bases left unmatched: 4. The chain links TRBV3-1 (or the pseudogene TRBV3-2) to TRBJ1-2, with TRBD1 matching 8 bases. This receptor was taken from a woman between 55 and 75 years old with COVID-19, enrolled during active disease. The sample taken for sequencing was peripheral blood. This CDR3 reads CASSQRDRPYGYTF. The CDR3 DNA is TGTGCCAGCAGCCAACGGGACAGGCCTTATGGCTACACCTTC.